The 13 T cell receptor beta chains in this list originate from one sample, sequenced in a study of blood T cell repertoires in COVID-19. The method was immunoSEQ multiplex PCR; TCRdb's version includes in-frame clones alone and lacks a portion of them. The table records roughly 260,000 clones, around 90% of them present only once. The sample comprised peripheral blood. The receptors derive from a young adult with COVID-19, enrolled during active disease.

The rearrangement links TRBV27 to TRBJ2-7, with TRBD2 identical over 8 bases. V shed 1 base and J 0 bases; nucleotides not matched to a gene: 8. Germline CDR1 MNHEY, CDR2 SMNVEV (reference sequence). The length of the CDR3 is 17 residues. Here the CDR3 DNA reads TGTGCCAGCAGTTTATACCCCCCACTAGCGGACTCCTACGAGCAGTACTTC. Translating it yields CASSLYPPLADSYEQYF.

Here the CDR3 DNA reads TGCGCCAGCAGCTACAGGGGGTTGAACGGGGAGCTGTTTTTT. Translation: CASSYRGLNGELFF. This chain links TRBV4-1 with TRBJ2-2; 8 nucleotides match TRBD1. The germline V gene encodes CDR1 MGHRA and CDR2 YSYEKL. V lost 5 bases and J lost 7; bases outside the gene matches: 6. This CDR3 has 14 amino acids.

The chain uses TRBV18 and TRBJ1-1, with D unresolved. The CDR3 extends over 18 amino acids. Trimming removed 4 bases from V and 1 base from J, with 22 bases in between. Germline V gene lookup returns CDR1 KGHSH and CDR2 LQKENI. CDR3 nucleotide sequence: TGTGCCAGCTCACTGAACACCCCGTTTGGCACACCGAACACTGAAGCTTTCTTT. This gives the protein CASSLNTPFGTPNTEAFF.

The rearrangement joins TRBV7-9 to TRBJ1-2; no clear D. The CDR3 loop spans 15 amino acids. V dropped 5 bases and J dropped 0 bases, with 13 bases sitting between them. Germline V gives CDR1 SEHNR, CDR2 FQNEAQ (reference sequence). CDR3 region: CASSQDTQANYGYTF. Here the CDR3 DNA reads TGTGCCAGCAGCCAAGACACCCAAGCTAACTATGGCTACACCTTC.

The chain links TRBV21-1 to TRBJ1-6. TRBV21-1 corresponds to a pseudogene. The CDR3 is made up of 14 amino acids. The CDR3 loop is CASNPASNNSPLHF. In DNA, the CDR3 is TGTGCCAGCAACCCCGCGTCAAATAATTCACCCCTCCACTTT.

CDR3 nucleotide sequence: TGTGCCAGTAGTCTGGGACAGGCTAGCTCCTACGAGCAGTACTTC. Translation gives CASSLGQASSYEQYF. The gene calls are TRBV19 and TRBJ2-7; the match to TRBD1 covers 8 bases. Germline assignment: CDR1 LNHDA and CDR2 SQIVND (reference sequence). The CDR3 has 15 residues. The V gene end was trimmed by 5 bases and the J gene end by 0 bases; junction bases not matched to a gene: 6.

V and J are TRBV5-8 and TRBJ2-7, with D unresolved. The germline V and J ends were trimmed by 2 bases and 0 bases, with 12 bases remaining between them. The CDR3 has 15 residues. The germline gives CDR1 SGHTS, CDR2 YDEGEE. The CDR3 region has the DNA TGTGCCAGCAGCTTCGTTCGGTATACCTCCTACGAGCAGTACTTC. Its translation is CASSFVRYTSYEQYF.

The rearrangement links TRBV5-1 to TRBJ2-3, with a weak D call TRBD2 (6 bases). Germline CDR1 reads SGHRS; CDR2 reads YFSETQ. This CDR3 comprises 14 residues. V lost 7 bases, J lost 2 bases, and 14 bases lay in between. The CDR3 is CASGTGDVTDTQYF. CDR3 DNA sequence: TGCGCCAGCGGTACGGGAGATGTCACAGATACGCAGTATTTT.

This clone has a single count. The chain couples TRBV7-9 to TRBJ2-5; D is possibly TRBD2 (6 bases). This CDR3 contains 15 residues. CDR1 SEHNR and CDR2 FQNEAQ come from the germline V gene (reference sequence). The ends were cut back, 0 bases at V and 2 bases at J, with 10 bases in the middle. The DNA for the CDR3 is TGTGCCAGCAGCTTAGCCCCGGGGGTACAAGAGACCCAGTACTTC. Its translation: CASSLAPGVQETQYF.

The V call is TRBV19, the J call TRBJ1-5; 8 nucleotides agree with TRBD1. CDR1 and CDR2 (germline): LNHDA, SQIVND (reference sequence). The length of the CDR3 is 13 residues. Trimming cost V 5 bases and J 7 bases; bases outside gene matches: 4. The CDR3 DNA follows: TGTGCCAGTAGTTGGGGACAGGTACAGCCCCAGCATTTT. Residues: CASSWGQVQPQHF.

J is TRBJ2-2 and V is TRBV19; TRBD1 is a possible D gene (5 bases). The germline CDR1 and CDR2 sequences are LNHDA and SQIVND (reference sequence). Trimming took off 6 bases at V and 6 bases at J, with 14 bases between the two ends. The CDR3 runs to 14 residues. This CDR3 reads CASRSGNRAGELFF. The CDR3 region has the DNA TGTGCCAGTAGGTCAGGGAATCGGGCCGGGGAGCTGTTTTTT.

With respect to this clone: Relative to the germline gene, one junction end is altered; a read error may explain this. The chain couples TRBV7-2 to TRBJ2-2, with D perhaps TRBD2 (6 bases). CDR1 SGHTA and CDR2 FQGNSA come from the germline V gene. The CDR3 spans 14 residues. The CDR3 DNA follows: TGTGTCAGCGGTGGAGGGGCGATTACCGGGGAGCTGTTTTTT. Its protein is CVSGGGAITGELFF.

This chain joins TRBV28 and TRBJ1-3; D gene uncertain. Trimming removed 7 bases from V and 0 bases from J, with 25 bases in between. The CDR3 spans 19 residues. In germline, CDR1 is MDHEN, CDR2 SYDVKM. CDR3 sequence (DNA): TGTGCCAGCACTGGTGGCTCTGGGCTCCTACTTAACTCTGGAAACACCATATATTTT. Translation gives CASTGGSGLLLNSGNTIYF.